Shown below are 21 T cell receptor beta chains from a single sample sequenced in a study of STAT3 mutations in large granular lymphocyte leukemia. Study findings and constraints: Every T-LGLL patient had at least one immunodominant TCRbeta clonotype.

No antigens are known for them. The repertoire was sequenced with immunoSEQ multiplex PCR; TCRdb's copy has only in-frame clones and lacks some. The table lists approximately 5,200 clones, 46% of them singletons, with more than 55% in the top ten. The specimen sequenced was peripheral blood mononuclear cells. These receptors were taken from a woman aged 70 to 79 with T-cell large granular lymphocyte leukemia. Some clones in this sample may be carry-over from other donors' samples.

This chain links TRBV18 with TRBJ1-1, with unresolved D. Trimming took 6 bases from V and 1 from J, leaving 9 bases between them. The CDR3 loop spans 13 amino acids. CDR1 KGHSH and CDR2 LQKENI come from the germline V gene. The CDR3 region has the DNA TGTGCCAGCTCTCCGGAGGGGAACACTGAAGCTTTCTTT. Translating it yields CASSPEGNTEAFF.

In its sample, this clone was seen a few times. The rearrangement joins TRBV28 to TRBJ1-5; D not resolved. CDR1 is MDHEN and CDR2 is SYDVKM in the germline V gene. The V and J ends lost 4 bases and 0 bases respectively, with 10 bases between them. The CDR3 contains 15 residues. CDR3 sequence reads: CASSSDKYSNQPQHF. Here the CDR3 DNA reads TGTGCCAGCAGTTCCGACAAATATAGCAATCAGCCCCAGCATTTT.

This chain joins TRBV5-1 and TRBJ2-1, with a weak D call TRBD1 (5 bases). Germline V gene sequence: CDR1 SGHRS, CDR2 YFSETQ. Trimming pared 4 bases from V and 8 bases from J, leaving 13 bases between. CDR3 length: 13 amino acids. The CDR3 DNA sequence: TGCGCCAGCAGCCCCGACAGCCTCGATGAGCAGTTCTTC. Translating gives CASSPDSLDEQFF.

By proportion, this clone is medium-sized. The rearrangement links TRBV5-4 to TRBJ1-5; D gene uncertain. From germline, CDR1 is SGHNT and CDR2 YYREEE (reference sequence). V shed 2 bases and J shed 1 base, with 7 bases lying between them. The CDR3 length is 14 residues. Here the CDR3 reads CASSFSGSNQPQHF. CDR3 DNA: TGTGCCAGCAGCTTCTCGGGGAGCAATCAGCCCCAGCATTTT.

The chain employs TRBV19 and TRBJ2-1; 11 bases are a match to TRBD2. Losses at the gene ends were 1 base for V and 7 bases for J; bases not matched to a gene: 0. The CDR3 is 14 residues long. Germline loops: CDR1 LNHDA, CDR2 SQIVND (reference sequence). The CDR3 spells CASSIGLAGNEQFF. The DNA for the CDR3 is TGTGCCAGTAGTATAGGACTAGCGGGAAATGAGCAGTTCTTC.

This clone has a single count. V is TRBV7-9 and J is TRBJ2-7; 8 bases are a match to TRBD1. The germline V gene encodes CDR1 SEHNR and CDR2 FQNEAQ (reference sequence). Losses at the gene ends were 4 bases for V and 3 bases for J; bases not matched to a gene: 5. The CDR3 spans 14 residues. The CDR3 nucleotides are TGTGCCAGCAGCTCTGGGACAGGATACTACGAGCAGTACTTC. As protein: CASSSGTGYYEQYF.

The CDR3 reads CASSQRVDTEAFF. The CDR3 nucleotides are TGTGCCAGCAGCCAGCGCGTGGACACTGAAGCTTTCTTT. The chain combines TRBV7-9 with TRBJ1-1; D remains ambiguous. CDR3 length equals 13 residues. Per germline, CDR1 SEHNR and CDR2 FQNEAQ (reference sequence). Trimming pared 5 bases from V and 3 bases from J, leaving 10 bases between.

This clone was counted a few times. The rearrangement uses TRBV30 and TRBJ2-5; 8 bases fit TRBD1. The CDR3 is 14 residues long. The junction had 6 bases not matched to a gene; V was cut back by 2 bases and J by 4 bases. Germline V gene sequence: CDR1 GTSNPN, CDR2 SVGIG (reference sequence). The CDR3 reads CAWSSGGTGETQYF. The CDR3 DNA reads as TGTGCCTGGAGTTCTGGCGGGACAGGAGAGACCCAGTACTTC.

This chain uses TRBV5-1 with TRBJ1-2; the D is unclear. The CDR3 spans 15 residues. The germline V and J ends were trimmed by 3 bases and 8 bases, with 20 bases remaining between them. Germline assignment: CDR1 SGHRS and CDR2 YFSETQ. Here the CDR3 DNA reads TGCGCCAGCAGCTACGACTTAGGTCACTCCGGGGGCTACACCTTC. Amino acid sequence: CASSYDLGHSGGYTF.

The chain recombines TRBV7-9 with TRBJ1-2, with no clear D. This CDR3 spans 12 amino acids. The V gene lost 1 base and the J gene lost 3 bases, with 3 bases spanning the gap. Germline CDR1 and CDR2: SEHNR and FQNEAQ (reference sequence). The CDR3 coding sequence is TGTGCCAGCAGCTTAGGGGACTATGGCTACACCTTC. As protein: CASSLGDYGYTF.

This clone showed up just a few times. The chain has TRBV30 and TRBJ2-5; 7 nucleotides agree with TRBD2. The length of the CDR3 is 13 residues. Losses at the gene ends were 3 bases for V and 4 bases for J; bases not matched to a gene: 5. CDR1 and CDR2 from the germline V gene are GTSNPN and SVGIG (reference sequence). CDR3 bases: TGTGCCTGGAGGAGGACTAGGGTAGAGACCCAGTACTTC. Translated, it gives CAWRRTRVETQYF.

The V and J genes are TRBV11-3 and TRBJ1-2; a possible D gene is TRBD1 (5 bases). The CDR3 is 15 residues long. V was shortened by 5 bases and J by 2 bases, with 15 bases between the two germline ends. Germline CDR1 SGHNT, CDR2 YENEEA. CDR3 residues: CASSNPGLINYGYTF. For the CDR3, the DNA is TGTGCCAGCAGCAATCCGGGACTGATAAACTATGGCTACACCTTC. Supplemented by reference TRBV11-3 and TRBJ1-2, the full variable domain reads EAGVVQSPRYKIIEKKQPVAFWCNPISGHNTLYWYLQNLGQGPELLIRYENEEAVDDSQLPKDRFSAERLKGVDSTLKIQPAELGDSAVYLCASSNPGLINYGYTFGSGTRLTVV.

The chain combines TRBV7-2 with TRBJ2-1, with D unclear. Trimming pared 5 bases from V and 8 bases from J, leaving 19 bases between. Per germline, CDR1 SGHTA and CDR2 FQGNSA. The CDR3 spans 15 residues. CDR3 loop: CASSRLPLGSYEQFF. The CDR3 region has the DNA TGTGCCAGCAGCCGTTTACCCCTAGGGTCGTATGAGCAGTTCTTC.

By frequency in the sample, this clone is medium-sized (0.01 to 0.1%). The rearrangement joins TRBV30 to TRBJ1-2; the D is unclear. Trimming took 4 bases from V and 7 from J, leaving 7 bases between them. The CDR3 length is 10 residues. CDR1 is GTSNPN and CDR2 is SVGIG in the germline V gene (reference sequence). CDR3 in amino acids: CAWKVGGYTF. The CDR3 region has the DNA TGTGCCTGGAAAGTCGGTGGCTACACCTTC. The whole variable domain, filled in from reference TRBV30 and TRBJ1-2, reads SQTIHQWPATLVQPVGSPLSLECTVEGTSNPNLYWYRQAAGRGLQLLFYSVGIGQISSEVPQNLSASRPQDRQFILSSKKLLLSDSGFYLCAWKVGGYTFGSGTRLTVV.

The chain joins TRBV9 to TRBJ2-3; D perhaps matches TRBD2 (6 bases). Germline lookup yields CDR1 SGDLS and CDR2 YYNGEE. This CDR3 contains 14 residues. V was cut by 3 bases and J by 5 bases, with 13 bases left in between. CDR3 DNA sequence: TGTGCCAGCAGCGCCCGGGGGAGTGGAGATACGCAGTATTTT. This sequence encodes CASSARGSGDTQYF.

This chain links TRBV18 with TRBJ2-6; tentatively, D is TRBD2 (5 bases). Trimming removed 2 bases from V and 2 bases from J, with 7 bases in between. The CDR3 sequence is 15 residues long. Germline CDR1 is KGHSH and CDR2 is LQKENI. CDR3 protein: CASSPDGAGANVLTF. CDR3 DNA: TGTGCCAGCTCACCAGACGGGGCTGGGGCCAACGTCCTGACTTTC.

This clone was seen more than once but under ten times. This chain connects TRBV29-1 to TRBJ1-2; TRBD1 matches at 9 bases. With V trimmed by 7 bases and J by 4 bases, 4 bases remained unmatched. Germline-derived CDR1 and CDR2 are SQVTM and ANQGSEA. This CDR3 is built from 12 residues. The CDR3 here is CSAGTGSYGYTF. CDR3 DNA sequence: TGCAGCGCCGGGACAGGGAGCTATGGCTACACCTTC. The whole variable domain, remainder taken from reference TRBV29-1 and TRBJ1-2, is SAVISQKPSRDICQRGTSLTIQCQVDSQVTMMFWYRQQPGQSLTLIATANQGSEATYESGFVIDKFPISRPNLTFSTLTVSNMSPEDSSIYLCSAGTGSYGYTFGSGTRLTVV.

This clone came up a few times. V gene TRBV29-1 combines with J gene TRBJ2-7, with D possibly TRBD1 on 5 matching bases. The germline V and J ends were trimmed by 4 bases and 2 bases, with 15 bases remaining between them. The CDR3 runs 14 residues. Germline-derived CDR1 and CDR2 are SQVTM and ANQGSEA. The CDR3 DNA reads TGCAGCGTTGGAGGACCAGGGCTTACCTACGAGCAGTACTTC. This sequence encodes CSVGGPGLTYEQYF.

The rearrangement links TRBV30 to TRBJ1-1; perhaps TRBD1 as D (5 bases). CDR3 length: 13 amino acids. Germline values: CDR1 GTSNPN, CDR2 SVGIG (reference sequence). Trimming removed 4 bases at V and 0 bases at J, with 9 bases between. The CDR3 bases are TGTGCCTGGAATGAACAGGTGAACACTGAAGCTTTCTTT. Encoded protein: CAWNEQVNTEAFF.

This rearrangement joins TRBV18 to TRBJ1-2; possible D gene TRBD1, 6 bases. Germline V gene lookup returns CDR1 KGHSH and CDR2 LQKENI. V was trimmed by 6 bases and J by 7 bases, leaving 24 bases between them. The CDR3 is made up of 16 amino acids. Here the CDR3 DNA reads TGTGCCAGCTCCTCCTCGGCGGGGGACACCTTGGGTGGCTACACCTTC. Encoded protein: CASSSSAGDTLGGYTF.

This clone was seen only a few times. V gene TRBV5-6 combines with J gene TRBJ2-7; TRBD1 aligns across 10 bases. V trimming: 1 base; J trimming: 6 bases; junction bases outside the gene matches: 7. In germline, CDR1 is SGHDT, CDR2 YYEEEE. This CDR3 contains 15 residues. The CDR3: CASSLTLTGGAEQYF. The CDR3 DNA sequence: TGTGCCAGCAGCTTGACACTGACAGGGGGCGCCGAGCAGTACTTC.